Listed here are 21 T cell receptor beta chains from one sample, sequenced in a study of T-cell reconstitution after alpha-beta-depleted transplantation in children. This sample's TCRbeta library carried unique molecular identifier barcodes. Using its own MiXCR run on the PCR reads, TCRdb lists one record per CDR3 protein. The sample lists around 190,000 distinct CDR3 sequences; approximately 6.9% were seen once. The starting material was PBMCs, obtained before TCRalphabeta/CD19-depleted stem cell transplant. These receptor sequences come from a boy aged 2 to 9 with acute lymphoblastic leukemia, due to receive a stem cell transplant.

This clonotype appeared a few times. J is TRBJ2-7 and V is TRBV20-1; D unclear. Trimming removed 1 base from V and 0 bases from J, with 10 bases in between. Germline values: CDR1 DFQATT, CDR2 SNEGSKA (reference sequence). The CDR3 runs to 14 residues. The CDR3 DNA sequence: TGCAGTGCTAGAGTCGCGAGGAGCTCCTACGAGCAGTACTTC. This gives the protein CSARVARSSYEQYF.

Many counts were recorded for this clonotype. The V and J genes are TRBV7-8 and TRBJ2-3; 7 positions match TRBD2. V gave up 5 bases and J gave up 5 bases; unmatched junction bases: 19. This CDR3 has 18 amino acids. Germline V gene lookup returns CDR1 SGHVS and CDR2 FQNEAQ. CDR3 residues: CASSEDFAGRGAGDTQYF. DNA for the CDR3: TGTGCCAGCAGCGAAGACTTTGCGGGGAGGGGCGCGGGAGATACGCAGTATTTT. Based on the CDR3 plus reference TRBV7-8 and TRBJ2-3, the full variable domain is GAGVSQSPRYKVAKRGQDVALRCDPISGHVSLFWYQQALGQGPEFLTYFQNEAQLDKSGLPSDRFFAERPEGSVSTLKIQRTQQEDSAVYLCASSEDFAGRGAGDTQYFGPGTRLTVL.

This clonotype was seen repeatedly, ten times or more. This rearrangement joins TRBV28 to TRBJ2-3; 12 bases agree with TRBD2. The CDR3 consists of 14 residues. J was trimmed by 7 bases and V by 6 bases; bases with no gene match: 5. Germline values: CDR1 MDHEN, CDR2 SYDVKM. CDR3 sequence: CASRTSGSGNTQYF. CDR3 DNA sequence: TGTGCCAGCAGGACTAGCGGGAGTGGAAATACGCAGTATTTT.

The chain links TRBV5-5 to TRBJ1-2; no clear D. V lost 0 bases and J 6 bases, leaving 12 bases between the germline ends. Germline V gene lookup returns CDR1 SGHKS and CDR2 YYEKEE (reference sequence). The CDR3 contains 14 residues. The CDR3 nucleotides are TGTGCCAGCAGCTTGGTAGGGATTGGGGATGGCTACACCTTC. The encoded protein is CASSLVGIGDGYTF.

This clonotype was recorded many times. The chain has TRBV29-1 and TRBJ2-2; D is possibly TRBD1 or TRBD2 (5 bases each). The CDR3 is made up of 12 amino acids. Deletions cut 6 bases from V and 6 bases from J, with 11 bases between. Per the germline V gene, CDR1 is SQVTM and CDR2 is ANQGSEA. The CDR3 loop is CSVSEGPGELFF. The CDR3 DNA reads TGCAGCGTCTCCGAGGGGCCCGGGGAGCTGTTTTTT.

The rearrangement links TRBV12-3 or TRBV12-4 to TRBJ2-5; 14 bases agree with TRBD2. The CDR3 is 18 amino acids. V lost 1 base and J lost 1; bases outside the gene matches: 5. CDR3 residues: CASSLVGLAGGFQETQYF. The CDR3 DNA is TGTGCCAGCAGTTTAGTAGGACTAGCGGGGGGATTCCAAGAGACCCAGTACTTC.

Ten or more counts support this clonotype. The CDR3 reads CASSLRQAEPLHF. The CDR3 DNA reads TGTGCCAGCAGTTTACGACAGGCCGAACCCCTCCACTTT. The chain carries TRBV28 and TRBJ1-6; maybe TRBD1 (6 bases). The CDR3 has 13 amino acids. The V gene lost 2 bases and the J gene lost 12 bases, with 11 bases spanning the gap. Germline CDR1 is MDHEN and CDR2 is SYDVKM.

The gene calls are TRBV11-2 and TRBJ2-3, with TRBD2 identical over 15 bases. Losses at the gene ends were 3 bases for V and 1 base for J; bases not matched to a gene: 2. The CDR3 covers 17 residues. The germline gives CDR1 SGHAT, CDR2 FQNNGV. The CDR3 sequence is CASSFWTSGGGTDTQYF. For the CDR3, the DNA is TGTGCCAGCAGCTTTTGGACTAGCGGGGGGGGCACAGATACGCAGTATTTT.

Many counts were recorded for this clonotype. The chain links TRBV20-1 to TRBJ1-5, with D tentatively TRBD1 (5 bases). The V and J ends lost 3 bases and 4 bases respectively, with 10 bases between them. CDR1 is DFQATT and CDR2 is SNEGSKA in the germline V gene (reference sequence). The CDR3 spans 13 residues. The CDR3 DNA follows: TGCAGTGCTAGGCGCGGGGCTAATCAGCCCCAGCATTTT. Protein product: CSARRGANQPQHF.

The chain combines TRBV7-2 with TRBJ1-4; D is ambiguous. The CDR3 loop spans 14 amino acids. Deletions cut 0 bases from V and 6 bases from J, with 8 bases between. Germline lookup yields CDR1 SGHTA and CDR2 FQGNSA. This CDR3 is CASSLAAGYEKLFF. The CDR3 DNA sequence: TGTGCCAGCAGCTTAGCGGCGGGGTATGAAAAACTGTTTTTT.

This clonotype appeared a few times. The chain combines TRBV28 with TRBJ2-7; 7 bases match TRBD2. V lost 10 bases and J lost 0; bases outside the gene matches: 3. This CDR3 contains 12 residues. CDR1 and CDR2 from the germline V gene are MDHEN and SYDVKM. The CDR3 sequence: CATSGGSYEQYF. The DNA of the CDR3 is TGTGCCACCTCGGGGGGCTCCTACGAGCAGTACTTC.

At least ten counts were recorded for this clonotype. The rearrangement uses TRBV29-1 and TRBJ1-1, with TRBD1 matching 7 bases. With V trimmed by 6 bases and J by 1 base, 8 bases remained unmatched. From germline, CDR1 is SQVTM and CDR2 ANQGSEA. There are 14 residues in the CDR3. The CDR3 protein is CSVGDRAGNTEAFF. As DNA, the CDR3 is TGCAGCGTCGGAGACAGGGCCGGGAACACTGAAGCTTTCTTT.

This clonotype was seen more than once but under ten times. V and J are TRBV20-1 and TRBJ1-5; D gene ambiguous. With 3 bases removed from V and 4 bases from J, the gap between germline ends came to 13 bases. The CDR3 has 14 amino acids. CDR1 DFQATT and CDR2 SNEGSKA come from the germline V gene (reference sequence). The CDR3 spells CSARTTLLNQPQHF. CDR3 coding DNA: TGCAGTGCTAGGACGACACTTTTGAATCAGCCCCAGCATTTT.

This clonotype was counted only a few times. J is TRBJ2-3 and V is TRBV11-1, with 7 bases aligning to TRBD2. CDR1 is SGHAT, CDR2 FQDESV, per germline (reference sequence). V trimming: 5 bases; J trimming: 6 bases; junction bases outside the gene matches: 20. The CDR3 length is 18 residues. CDR3 bases: TGTGCCAGCAGCCCCCCTGTAGGGAGGGGCCGGGGATCGGATACGCAGTATTTT. Amino acids: CASSPPVGRGRGSDTQYF. The complete variable domain, with remaining parts taken from reference TRBV11-1 and TRBJ2-3, reads EAEVAQSPRYKITEKSQAVAFWCDPISGHATLYWYRQILGQGPELLVQFQDESVVDDSQLPKDRFSAERLKGVDSTLKIQPAELGDSAMYLCASSPPVGRGRGSDTQYFGPGTRLTVL.

The chain couples TRBV7-2 to TRBJ2-7; D is possibly TRBD1 or TRBD2 (5 bases each). Trimming removed 4 bases from V and 2 bases from J, with 15 bases in between. Germline V gene sequence: CDR1 SGHTA, CDR2 FQGNSA. The CDR3 spans 15 residues. CDR3 protein: CASSSIRDGTYEQYF. Here the CDR3 DNA reads TGTGCCAGCAGCTCTATCCGGGACGGCACCTACGAGCAGTACTTC.

The CDR3 region is CASKPRIGGAYTGELFF. The CDR3 region has the DNA TGTGCCAGTAAACCCCGGATCGGGGGGGCCTATACCGGGGAGCTGTTTTTT. The rearrangement uses TRBV6-1 and TRBJ2-2; 8 nucleotides line up with TRBD2. J was trimmed by 5 bases and V by 9 bases; bases with no gene match: 17. The CDR3 contains 17 residues. Germline values: CDR1 MNHNS, CDR2 SASEGT.

This clonotype was counted a few times. CDR3 sequence (DNA): TGCAGTGCTACGCACTCCGCGGGACTAGCGGGAGACGAGCAGTACTTC. It yields the protein CSATHSAGLAGDEQYF. The V and J genes are TRBV20-1 and TRBJ2-7, with TRBD2 matching over 14 bases. Germline V gene sequence: CDR1 DFQATT, CDR2 SNEGSKA (reference sequence). V was pared by 4 bases and J by 5 bases, with 10 bases of the junction left unmatched. The CDR3 length is 16 residues.

This clonotype was detected ten times or more. The V gene is TRBV12-3 or TRBV12-4, the J gene TRBJ2-5; 8 nucleotides align to TRBD1. The CDR3 is 14 residues long. With 5 bases clipped from V and 4 bases from J, the junction kept 6 bases outside the gene matches. DNA for the CDR3: TGTGCCAGCAGTCAACGGACAGGGTCAGAGACCCAGTACTTC. Protein product: CASSQRTGSETQYF.

This clonotype was counted ten times or more. This CDR3 is CSVLTGPEEQFF. DNA for the CDR3: TGCAGCGTCCTGACAGGGCCCGAGGAGCAGTTCTTC. V usage is TRBV29-1 and J usage is TRBJ2-1; 7 positions agree with TRBD1. The J segment lost 10 bases and the V segment lost 6 bases, leaving 9 bases of the junction unmatched. The CDR3 contains 12 residues. CDR1 and CDR2 (germline): SQVTM, ANQGSEA.

This clonotype was detected only a few times. The junction shows a germline mismatch at one end, possibly a read error. The chain couples TRBV11-2 to TRBJ2-1, with 7 bases aligning to TRBD2. Germline CDR1 is SGHAT and CDR2 is FQNNGV. CDR3 size: 16 residues. The CDR3 DNA is TGTGCCAGCAGCCCCCAGACTAGCCTGACCTACGATGAGCAGTTCTTC. Its translation is CASSPQTSLTYDEQFF.

There are many counts of this clonotype. The chain links TRBV5-1 to TRBJ2-1; D uncertain. V lost 5 bases and J lost 4, with 16 bases in between. The CDR3 is made up of 15 amino acids. Germline V gene lookup returns CDR1 SGHRS and CDR2 YFSETQ. The CDR3 spells CASSRTQRQYNEQFF. In nucleotides, the CDR3 is TGCGCCAGCAGTAGGACGCAGAGACAATACAATGAGCAGTTCTTC.